This TCR beta chain came from a study of cytomegalovirus exposure and HLA in healthy donors (TCRdb year 2017). With respect to the entire study: An earlier analysis of some 550 of the donors reported about 250 Gb of sequence data and roughly 110 million unique TCR beta sequences from 150 million to 200 million T cells. About five DR-DQ haplotypes were treated as single units for association and clustering because of strong linkage in the cohort. A later genetic analysis used genome-wide SNP genotypes for about three fifths of the 666 donors, treating that subset as a discovery cohort. The later analysis used no new phenotypic data to find candidate immune exposures, relying instead on TCR beta sequences and their occurrence across donors. The study profiled the T cell repertoires of hundreds of subjects by immunosequencing and related them to cytomegalovirus serostatus. The study aimed to test whether cataloging public T cell receptors could reveal signatures of past pathogen exposure. In addition to the first cohort of 666 subjects, a separate validation cohort of around 110 different subjects was used. To predict cytomegalovirus infection status, the study brought together high-throughput TCR immunosequencing, statistical association of individual TCRs with disease status, and machine learning. HLA typing covered class I and class II loci at four-digit resolution. Around 330 gigabases of sequencing data and around 80 million unique TCR sequences made up an early release that covered 640 HLA-typed donors. In a later analysis, previously published TCR beta repertoires from several hundred donors were re-analyzed and high-resolution HLA genotyping was added so that TCR occurrence patterns could be studied. Donor age, sex, ethnicity and CMV serostatus were collected together with the repertoire data. An earlier analysis of several hundred of the donors applied high-throughput TCR beta sequencing to assess whether each TCR beta V gene segment acted as functional or pseudogenic. All discovery cohort repertoires had been generated using a single sequencing platform. Among the roughly 430 genotyped donors, 81% belonged to the genetic ancestry cluster associated with self-reported Caucasian donors. Among about 410 genotyped donors of the cohort, an average of about 240,000 unique TCR beta nucleotide sequences was sequenced per donor, of which 15% to 20% were non-productive. The number of typed donors differed by locus: roughly 620-630 for A, B, C, DRB1 and DQB1; some 500 for DQA1; 606 for DPA1; and roughly 450 for DPB1.

What the research found in general, with its limitations: A further reported finding was that TCR beta sequences accurately predicted the HLA-A and HLA-B alleles for most subjects in the first cohort. An association between a missense DCLRE1C variant and V-gene and J-gene trimming of TCR beta chains was found in a later genetic analysis and replicated in an independent cohort. A cluster of highly shared sequence variants was judged likely to represent a technical artifact of the sequencing pipeline. In a later analysis, 15,000 to 20,000 TCR beta sequences were associated with specific HLA alleles at a false discovery rate of 0.05. In vitro tests confirmed that a few of the cytomegalovirus-associated TCR beta chains recognize cytomegalovirus antigens. An earlier analysis of around 500 of the donors showed that most TCR beta V segments appeared in productive rearrangements either about 87% or about 30% of the time, which broadly matched IMGT annotations. The cohort was sequenced for TCR beta chains only, and without alpha or paired-chain data the features that could be detected were limited. In a later analysis, TCR association rates were found to vary across HLA loci, with the most associated TCRs seen for DRB1 alleles and the fewest for HLA-C alleles. About 15 rarely observed V segments, including chromosome 9 orphons, were excluded from the earlier analysis of approximately 500 of the donors because counts were too low. In a later analysis, HLA-associated TCR beta chains were found to be more clonally expanded and to have lower generation probabilities than equally common non-associated chains. Most CMV-associated TCR beta chains appeared to be HLA-restricted in a later analysis, and the HLA associations seemed to be driven largely by CMV exposure. In both the original and validation cohorts, the classifier was reported to diagnose cytomegalovirus status with high specificity and sensitivity. Because the 87-base-pair reads could not distinguish some IMGT-functional V segments, including TRBV6-2 and TRBV6-3, those segments were excluded. Strong co-occurrence of HLA alleles, especially DR and DQ, made assigning TCR associations to individual alleles difficult. A later analysis reported that several top co-occurrence clusters appeared linked to parvovirus B19, influenza, CMV and Epstein-Barr virus. In the study, approximately 160 TCR beta chains were listed as associated with cytomegalovirus. Correlated functional status among segregating V segments might be attributable to linkage disequilibrium, but an unknown experimental factor could not be ruled out. Most TCR sequences were seen in very few donors, while some public TCRs were found in many individuals. It was suggested by the authors that the approach could potentially be generalized to other disease states and immunological phenotypes. Compared with the roughly 700-donor mean, donors in an Asian-associated ancestry cluster had fewer N-insertions in productive TCRs, according to a later genetic analysis. Roughly uniform sequencing depth across donors was assumed in presence/absence analyses, although this assumption may not hold. Immune exposure information for the cohort was limited to CMV serostatus. HLA typing was unavailable for some donors at each locus, so association tests used only the typed subset.

Points on this clone: The specificity of this receptor is unknown. Per-base qualities were not stored, and no clone one base away is much larger.

V is pared back by 4 bases and J by 6 bases, with 16 bases lying between the germline termini. Including the terminal cysteine and phenylalanine, the CDR3 comprises 14 residues. Only the CDR3 region is kept as DNA, spanning 42 bases read in frame from base 1. CDR1 and CDR2 are read off the germline V gene as SGHRS and YFSETQ. Libraries were made using the immunoSEQ multiplex PCR assay. A mixture of 60 forward primers for TCR Vbeta segments and 13 reverse primers for TCR Jbeta segments was used in the multiplex PCR. Amplification of the CDR3 region of rearranged TCR beta genes was performed with a multiplex PCR assay on genomic DNA. On the Illumina HiSeq System, the amplified TCR beta libraries were sequenced as 87-base-pair reads. Per the authors' processing: A later analysis counted tens of millions of unique TCR beta chains across the 650 to 800 repertoires, and around 9.9 million of these chains were shared by at least two donors. A nearest-neighbor algorithm error-corrected the raw reads and collapsed the reads into unique sequences, merging closely related sequences to remove PCR and sequencing errors. CDR3 sequences were aligned to IMGT reference sequences to assign V, D and J gene segments. For a sequence to be retained, at least a six-nucleotide match to both a V gene segment and a J gene segment was required. Rearrangements were classified as productive when the CDR3 lacked stop codons and remained in frame with V and J, and all other rearrangements were classified as non-productive. CDR3 was defined according to IMGT convention as the region running from the second conserved V-encoded cysteine to the conserved J-encoded phenylalanine. Sequences without an unambiguous match to a single V gene segment were excluded from the earlier analysis of approximately 600 of the donors. In an earlier analysis of approximately 610 of the donors, V segments were called functional above 56.7% productive rearrangements and were called segregating when the between-donor standard deviation exceeded 5%. A statistical classification framework was built for diagnosing cytomegalovirus status from the catalog of TCR beta chain sequences. In a later analysis, V and J genes were assigned by comparing TCR nucleotide sequences against IMGT/GENE-DB human TR gene sequences. In a later analysis, CDR3 sequences and most-parsimonious VDJ recombination scenarios were assigned using the TCRdist pipeline. In a later analysis, every TCR beta chain was defined by the combination of its CDR3 amino acid sequence and its V-gene family, and reads without a unique V-gene family were dropped. A later analysis removed 450 to 600 highly shared, low-generation-probability nucleotide sequences to deal with suspected cross-contamination and a sequencing artifact. For each public chain, a later analysis derived a clonal expansion index from normalized ranks of inferred template counts within each repertoire. In a later analysis, generation probabilities were computed using a VDJ recombination model fitted to out-of-frame rearrangements, and the results were checked against IGoR. In a later analysis, TCR-TCR, TCR-HLA and TCR-CMV co-occurrence was scored with hypergeometric tests, and a repertoire-size bias correction was applied to TCR pairs. A later analysis estimated false discovery rates by permuting HLA or CMV assignments 20 times. In a later analysis, co-occurring TCRs were grouped using DBSCAN, with TCRdist sequence similarity added in when clustering inside HLA-allele-positive subsets. Co-occurrence clustering excluded repertoires with fewer than 30,000 or more than 120,000 public chains, plus five with anomalous nucleotide sharing. As stored in TCRdb, this immuneACCESS dataset retains in-frame rearrangements with V and J assigned. A fraction of the clones does not appear; measured against another copy, unresolved V genes explain less than half of the discrepancy, and the remainder lacks a known reason. V, J and clone size were drawn from that table, and D and trimming were deduced from the DNA. Recorded for this sample are 95,000 to 150,000 clones; about 75% of them occurred a single time. Approximately 31% of the sample is in the top ten clones.

The cohort consisted of 650 to 850 healthy bone marrow donors. At the time of sampling, every cohort member was nominally healthy, though immune exposures that went unrecorded were likely present. The donor tested CMV seropositive, placing the donor among the approximately 290 seropositive members of the cohort. Every donor gave a peripheral blood sample, and the peripheral blood mononuclear cells from that sample were used for TCR beta sequencing. Genomic DNA was extracted from the blood cell samples with the Qiagen DNeasy Blood Extraction Kit. This sequence uses TRBV5-1 and TRBJ1-2; the D gene is perhaps TRBD1, on 5 matching bases. The material sequenced was PBMCs. The origin of this receptor is a man in his sixties in good health and CMV-seropositive. The DNA sequence reads TGCGCCAGCAGCCCCGAGTCCAGGGATAATGGCTACACCTTC. The resulting protein is CASSPESRDNGYTF.